Here is one T cell receptor beta chain with its context. With V trimmed by 4 bases and J by 7 bases, 12 bases remained unmatched. This CDR3 region has 15 residues. Germline V gene data show CDR1 as SGHNT and CDR2 as YYREEE (reference sequence). Authors' processing steps: Nucleated cell counts were estimated from reference gene primer amplification. Profiled with immunoSEQ multiplex PCR; TCRdb holds only in-frame clones, not every one. The V and J calls and the clone size are those of that table, but D and trimming were determined from the DNA. The repertoire holds a few hundred thousand clones, with 83% as singletons. These data are taken from a study of blood T cell repertoires in COVID-19.

The chain recombines TRBV5-4 with TRBJ2-7; 9 bases fit TRBD1. The source is a woman in her 30s with COVID-19, enrolled during active disease. The sequenced material came from peripheral blood. The chain's CDR3 is CASSQKGTGREEQYF. CDR3 DNA sequence: TGTGCCAGCAGCCAGAAGGGGACAGGGCGAGAAGAGCAGTACTTC.